One and the same sample provided the 27 T cell receptor beta chains below, sequenced in a study of T cell responses to AZD1222 COVID-19 vaccine. Sequencing used immunoSEQ multiplex PCR; TCRdb keeps in-frame clones, though not all of them. The sample records 98,000 or so clones, over 75% being singletons. The sample consisted of peripheral blood, taken on day 0 of AZD1222 vaccination. These receptors all come from an adult in good health.

The J gene is TRBJ2-2, the V gene TRBV5-1; D may be TRBD2 (5 bases). Trimming took off 4 bases at V and 7 bases at J, with 17 bases between the two ends. The CDR3 is 15 residues long. Germline CDR1 and CDR2: SGHRS and YFSETQ. CDR3 region: CASSVEGVYNGELFF. CDR3 bases: TGCGCCAGCAGCGTAGAGGGAGTCTATAACGGGGAGCTGTTTTTT.

This chain links TRBV5-1 with TRBJ2-7; TRBD1 matches 9 bases. Germline V lookup: CDR1 SGHRS, CDR2 YFSETQ. CDR3 length equals 16 residues. The J segment lost 2 bases and the V segment lost 4 bases, leaving 10 bases of the junction unmatched. CDR3: CASSGGRDRDTYEQYF. CDR3 nucleotides: TGCGCCAGCAGCGGAGGGCGGGACAGGGATACCTACGAGCAGTACTTC. Full variable domain (missing parts from reference TRBV5-1 and TRBJ2-7): KAGVTQTPRYLIKTRGQQVTLSCSPISGHRSVSWYQQTPGQGLQFLFEYFSETQRNKGNFPGRFSGRQFSNSRSEMNVSTLELGDSALYLCASSGGRDRDTYEQYFGPGTRLTVT.

This clone was seen only a few times. The J gene is TRBJ1-2, the V gene TRBV5-4, with TRBD1 matching 8 bases. V was clipped by 4 bases and J by 6 bases; unmatched bases: 5. The CDR3 is 13 amino acids. Germline V gives CDR1 SGHNT, CDR2 YYREEE (reference sequence). In DNA, the CDR3 is TGTGCCAGCAGCAAGACAGGGGACGATGGCTACACCTTC. Protein product: CASSKTGDDGYTF.

This CDR3 is CASSLSSVAFF. CDR3 nucleotides: TGTGCCAGCAGCTTATCCTCTGTGGCTTTCTTT. This chain connects TRBV7-8 to TRBJ1-1, with D hard to call. V lost 2 bases to trimming and J lost 11 bases, with 9 bases between them. This CDR3 region has 11 residues. CDR1 is SGHVS, CDR2 FQNEAQ, per germline.

The CDR3 loop is CASSPLRPNEKLFF. CDR3 bases: TGTGCCAGCAGCCCCCTCAGGCCTAATGAAAAACTGTTTTTT. The rearrangement joins TRBV7-3 to TRBJ1-4, with D unresolved. This CDR3 comprises 14 residues. V dropped 5 bases and J dropped 3 bases, with 10 bases sitting between them. In germline, CDR1 is SGHTA, CDR2 FQGTGA.

Details on this clone: At the DNA level, this CDR3 is encoded by other sequences in the same sample as well. This chain links TRBV11-2 with TRBJ1-1; D is uncertain. The CDR3 length is 13 residues. V shed 2 bases and J shed 0 bases, with 4 bases lying between them. Germline CDR1 reads SGHAT; CDR2 reads FQNNGV. This CDR3 is CASSLFLNTEAFF. CDR3 bases: TGTGCCAGCAGCTTATTCCTGAACACTGAAGCTTTCTTT.

The chain combines TRBV5-5 with TRBJ1-5; TRBD1 is a possible D gene (6 bases). Germline CDR1 SGHKS, CDR2 YYEKEE (reference sequence). The CDR3 loop spans 17 amino acids. The germline V and J ends were trimmed by 0 bases and 1 base, with 14 bases remaining between them. CDR3 loop: CASSLGGEGDSNQPQHF. CDR3 DNA: TGTGCCAGCAGCTTGGGCGGGGAGGGGGACAGCAATCAGCCCCAGCATTTT. The full variable domain, rest sourced from reference TRBV5-5 and TRBJ1-5, is DAGVTQSPTHLIKTRGQQVTLRCSPISGHKSVSWYQQVLGQGPQFIFQYYEKEERGRGNFPDRFSARQFPNYSSELNVNALLLGDSALYLCASSLGGEGDSNQPQHFGDGTRLSIL.

This chain joins TRBV4-2 and TRBJ2-3; 7 nucleotides agree with TRBD1. V lost 0 bases and J lost 6; bases outside the gene matches: 6. The CDR3 consists of 15 residues. Germline loops: CDR1 LGHNA, CDR2 YNFKEQ. The CDR3 is CASSQDGEGADTQYF. DNA of the CDR3: TGTGCCAGCAGCCAAGATGGTGAGGGGGCGGATACGCAGTATTTT.

The chain has TRBV15 and TRBJ2-5; D might be TRBD2 (5 bases). V lost 1 base and J 4 bases, leaving 19 bases between the germline ends. The V gene's germline CDR1 is LNHNV and CDR2 YYDKDF (reference sequence). The CDR3 sequence is 17 residues long. In DNA form, the CDR3 reads TGTGCCACCAGCAGAGGAGAGGGCTACCCAGGATCAGAGACCCAGTACTTC. It codes for CATSRGEGYPGSETQYF.

This chain connects TRBV12-5 to TRBJ1-1; D gene uncertain. The germline gives CDR1 LGHNT, CDR2 FRNRAP. Trimming took off 1 base at V and 11 bases at J, with 14 bases between the two ends. This CDR3 is built from 13 residues. The DNA for the CDR3 is TGTGCTAGTGGTTTGGAGCCTCTCGCGGAGGCTTTCTTT. This encodes CASGLEPLAEAFF.

The chain uses TRBV18 and TRBJ1-1, with D possibly matching TRBD1 (5 bases). Trimming removed 4 bases from V and 4 bases from J, with 10 bases in between. The CDR3 is made up of 13 amino acids. Germline values: CDR1 KGHSH, CDR2 LQKENI. The CDR3 loop reads CASSLQGATEAFF. The CDR3 DNA sequence: TGTGCCAGCTCACTCCAGGGCGCCACTGAAGCTTTCTTT.

This clone was seen only once. This rearrangement joins TRBV2 to TRBJ2-2; D uncertain. CDR1 is SNHLY, CDR2 FYNNEI, per germline. V lost 2 bases and J lost 1, with 5 bases in between. This CDR3 is built from 14 residues. CDR3 bases: TGTGCCAGCAGTGAAATCAAGAACACCGGGGAGCTGTTTTTT. Amino acids: CASSEIKNTGELFF.

The genes are TRBV28 and TRBJ2-1; 9 bases fit TRBD2. CDR3 length: 16 amino acids. Germline CDR1 and CDR2: MDHEN and SYDVKM. V shed 4 bases, J shed 7 bases, and the junction held 11 bases outside the gene matches. CDR3 loop: CASSSGSSGVGNEQFF. CDR3 DNA: TGTGCCAGCAGTTCCGGATCTAGCGGGGTCGGTAATGAGCAGTTCTTC.

This chain links TRBV6-5 with TRBJ1-5, with no clear D. With 2 bases removed from V and 7 bases from J, the gap between germline ends came to 9 bases. The CDR3 spans 13 residues. Germline V gene lookup returns CDR1 MNHEY and CDR2 SVGAGI. The CDR3 DNA reads TGTGCCAGCAGTTACAACGTGGGCCAGCCCCAGCATTTT. It yields the protein CASSYNVGQPQHF.

This chain links TRBV5-1 with TRBJ2-3; 9 bases agree with TRBD1. The CDR3 consists of 16 residues. From germline, CDR1 is SGHRS and CDR2 YFSETQ. J lost 5 bases, V lost 4 bases, and 11 bases had no gene match. In nucleotides, the CDR3 is TGCGCCAGCAGCCCGTATAAGGGACAGGGCGGAGATACGCAGTATTTT. It codes for CASSPYKGQGGDTQYF. Using reference TRBV5-1 and TRBJ2-3 for the parts outside the CDR3, the full variable domain is KAGVTQTPRYLIKTRGQQVTLSCSPISGHRSVSWYQQTPGQGLQFLFEYFSETQRNKGNFPGRFSGRQFSNSRSEMNVSTLELGDSALYLCASSPYKGQGGDTQYFGPGTRLTVL.

This clone was detected only once. The rearrangement links TRBV5-5 to TRBJ2-7, with a tentative D call TRBD2 (5 bases). Germline CDR1 SGHKS, CDR2 YYEKEE (reference sequence). Trimming stripped 2 bases from V and 0 bases from J, with 9 bases between. The CDR3 is made up of 14 amino acids. The CDR3 sequence is CASSLEGNSYEQYF. The CDR3 nucleotides are TGTGCCAGCAGCTTAGAGGGTAACTCCTACGAGCAGTACTTC.

The chain has TRBV5-3 and TRBJ2-4; the D is unclear. TRBV5-3 qualifies as an ORF whose function is uncertain. Between the trimmed V and J ends, which lost 4 bases and 0 bases, there was a span of 23 bases. The CDR3 is made up of 19 amino acids. The CDR3 nucleotides are TGTGCCAGAAGCGCCCCACAGTGGGAACGAGAAGTAGCCAAAAACATTCAGTACTTC. Protein: CARSAPQWEREVAKNIQYF.

This clone has just one count. The J gene is TRBJ1-1, the V gene TRBV19; the D gene is possibly TRBD1 (5 bases). CDR1 LNHDA and CDR2 SQIVND come from the germline V gene (reference sequence). The CDR3 is made up of 12 amino acids. Trimming took off 7 bases at V and 1 base at J, with 7 bases between the two ends. The CDR3 here is CASMGGNTEAFF. DNA for the CDR3: TGTGCCAGTATGGGGGGGAACACTGAAGCTTTCTTT.

This chain connects TRBV18 to TRBJ1-2, with 9 nucleotides matching TRBD1. This CDR3 region has 13 residues. Germline CDR1 and CDR2: KGHSH and LQKENI. After removal of 5 bases from V and 8 bases from J, the junction contained 6 bases not matched to a gene. The CDR3 spells CASSSGQGDGYTF. The CDR3 nucleotides are TGTGCCAGCTCATCGGGACAGGGTGACGGCTACACCTTC.

This clone was observed at least ten times. CDR3: CASSTSSYNEQFF. The CDR3 DNA reads as TGTGCCAGCAGTACCTCGTCCTACAATGAGCAGTTCTTC. The chain has TRBV6-2 or TRBV6-3 and TRBJ2-1, with D hard to call. The CDR3 covers 13 residues. Germline V gives CDR1 MNHEY, CDR2 SVGEGT. Deletions cut 5 bases from V and 1 base from J, with 6 bases between.

The chain has TRBV2 and TRBJ2-7, with a possible D match to TRBD1 (6 bases). Trimming left V 6 bases short and J 6 bases short, with 12 bases between. This CDR3 is built from 12 residues. In germline, CDR1 is SNHLY, CDR2 FYNNEI. CDR3: CASRKTGPEQYF. In DNA, the CDR3 is TGTGCCAGCAGAAAGACAGGCCCCGAGCAGTACTTC.

The rearrangement joins TRBV14 to TRBJ1-2; D gene uncertain. V lost 2 bases and J 8 bases, leaving 15 bases between the germline ends. Germline CDR1 and CDR2: SGHDN and FVKESK. The CDR3 has 14 amino acids. CDR3 sequence reads: CASSQRISRGGYTF. The CDR3 DNA reads as TGTGCCAGCAGCCAAAGGATATCGCGCGGAGGCTACACCTTC.

This chain joins TRBV10-3 and TRBJ1-1; D not resolved. Looked up from germline, CDR1 is ENHRY and CDR2 is SYGVKD. CDR3 length equals 16 residues. Between the trimmed V and J ends, which lost 0 bases and 4 bases, there was a span of 15 bases. The CDR3 here is CAISESSGMVSTEAFF. The CDR3 bases are TGTGCCATCAGTGAGTCTAGTGGGATGGTGAGCACTGAAGCTTTCTTT.

This clone was counted once. V usage is TRBV9 and J usage is TRBJ2-3; perhaps TRBD1 as D (6 bases). The CDR3 has 16 amino acids. V was pared by 0 bases and J by 1 base, with 12 bases between. Germline V gene data show CDR1 as SGDLS and CDR2 as YYNGEE. CDR3 coding DNA: TGTGCCAGCAGCGTAGCACAGGGCTACCGCACAGATACGCAGTATTTT. This encodes CASSVAQGYRTDTQYF.

The rearrangement links TRBV7-9 to TRBJ1-2; D uncertain. Germline CDR1 and CDR2: SEHNR and FQNEAQ (reference sequence). CDR3 length: 15 amino acids. With 3 bases removed from V and 0 bases from J, the gap between germline ends came to 11 bases. Here the CDR3 DNA reads TGTGCCAGCAGCTTGATCACCCAGCCTAACTATGGCTACACCTTC. It codes for CASSLITQPNYGYTF.

The chain is built from TRBV15 and TRBJ1-1; TRBD1 is a possible D gene (6 bases). Looked up from germline, CDR1 is LNHNV and CDR2 is YYDKDF (reference sequence). The CDR3 sequence is 15 residues long. The V gene lost 2 bases and the J gene lost 0 bases, with 10 bases spanning the gap. The CDR3 spells CATSRKGQMNTEAFF. The CDR3 nucleotides are TGTGCCACCAGCAGAAAAGGACAGATGAACACTGAAGCTTTCTTT.

The rearrangement links TRBV5-1 to TRBJ1-1; the D gene is possibly TRBD1 (6 bases). The CDR3 sequence is 13 residues long. The germline CDR1 and CDR2 sequences are SGHRS and YFSETQ. V lost 0 bases and J lost 6, with 9 bases in between. Here the CDR3 DNA reads TGCGCCAGCAGCTTGGACAGGGACGCTGAAGCTTTCTTT. Its translation is CASSLDRDAEAFF.